Listed below are T cell receptor beta chains from one sample, sequenced in a study of PD-1 blockade in classical Hodgkin lymphoma. The method was immunoSEQ multiplex PCR; TCRdb's version includes in-frame clones alone and lacks a portion of them. The sample yields approximately 28,000 clones, roughly four fifths seen once. Source: CD4+ T cells from blood, taken before the fourth cycle of nivolumab. Receptors originate from a human donor with classical Hodgkin lymphoma. Each CDR3 is given with its conserved first and last residue. The D gene is left open where the match is weak. Some rows have no size entry. The others give once, few or many, or a class for an expanded clone.

TRBV5-1	-	TRBJ2-2	-	CASSLGRGAADTGELFF	TGCGCCAGCAGCTTGGGCCGGGGGGCAGCGGACACCGGGGAGCTGTTTTTT
TRBV19	-	TRBJ2-1	-	CASRHQGFYNEQFF	TGTGCCAGTAGACACCAGGGGTTCTACAATGAGCAGTTCTTC
TRBV27	few	TRBJ2-7	-	CASSFSPGTLAYEQYF	TGTGCCAGCAGTTTTAGCCCCGGGACACTAGCCTACGAGCAGTACTTC
TRBV6-6	-	TRBJ1-5	-	CASRSNQPQHF	TGTGCCAGCAGGTCGAATCAGCCCCAGCATTTT
TRBV20-1	few	TRBJ2-7	-	CSARRGSEQYF	TGCAGTGCTAGGCGGGGCTCCGAGCAGTACTTC
TRBV10-3	-	TRBJ2-5	TRBD1	CAISESVGGSETQYF	TGTGCCATCAGTGAGTCGGTAGGGGGCAGCGAGACCCAGTACTTC
TRBV19	few	TRBJ1-4	TRBD1	CASQWTGDEKLFF	TGTGCCAGTCAGTGGACAGGGGATGAAAAACTGTTTTTT
TRBV6-5	-	TRBJ1-2	TRBD1	CASSARGGYTF	TGTGCCAGCAGTGCCAGGGGGGGCTACACCTTC
TRBV27	few	TRBJ2-1	TRBD2	CASSLSGTSGAEQFF	TGTGCCAGCAGTTTATCTGGGACTAGCGGGGCCGAGCAGTTCTTC
TRBV5-1	-	TRBJ2-2	-	CASSPPGPNTGELFF	TGCGCCAGCAGCCCCCCGGGACCGAACACCGGGGAGCTGTTTTTT
TRBV7-3	-	TRBJ2-1	TRBD2	CASSLPSGRAGGSYNEQFF	TGTGCCAGCAGCTTACCTAGCGGGAGGGCCGGGGGCTCCTACAATGAGCAGTTCTTC
TRBV27	-	TRBJ1-4	-	CASTSLDGVTNEKLFF	TGTGCCAGCACCTCGCTCGACGGTGTGACTAATGAAAAACTGTTTTTT
TRBV18	-	TRBJ1-2	-	CASSPRAENYGYTF	TGTGCCAGCTCACCACGGGCAGAGAACTATGGCTACACCTTC
TRBV7-9	-	TRBJ2-5	TRBD2	CASSFEPGGPGETQYF	TGTGCCAGCAGCTTCGAGCCGGGAGGGCCGGGGGAGACCCAGTACTTC
TRBV27	few	TRBJ1-6	TRBD1	CASSPPGQVNNSPLHF	TGTGCCAGCAGTCCGCCGGGACAGGTGAACAATTCACCCCTCCACTTT
TRBV15	-	TRBJ2-1	-	CATSRGLPLEQFF	TGTGCCACCAGCAGAGGGCTGCCGTTGGAGCAGTTCTTC
TRBV5-1	-	TRBJ2-2	-	CASSVNTGELFF	TGCGCCAGCAGCGTGAACACCGGGGAGCTGTTTTTT
TRBV6-1	-	TRBJ1-4	-	CASSEVAGGVTLFF	TGTGCCAGCAGTGAAGTGGCGGGTGGGGTAACACTGTTTTTT
TRBV9	-	TRBJ1-2	TRBD1	CASSAPPGDRVRGGYTF	TGTGCCAGCAGCGCACCCCCTGGGGACAGGGTTCGGGGTGGCTACACCTTC
TRBV4-2	-	TRBJ1-4	-	CASSQRPGNEKLFF	TGTGCCAGCAGCCAACGACCGGGAAATGAAAAACTGTTTTTT
TRBV5-1	-	TRBJ2-5	-	CASSLDTGSGETQYF	TGCGCCAGCAGCTTGGATACAGGGAGTGGGGAGACCCAGTACTTC
TRBV11-2	-	TRBJ2-5	TRBD2	CASSPSGGSETQYF	TGTGCCAGCAGCCCAAGCGGGGGTTCAGAGACCCAGTACTTC
TRBV5-4	few	TRBJ1-1	TRBD1	CASSIRGLTEAFF	TGTGCCAGCAGTATCAGGGGGCTGACTGAAGCTTTCTTT
TRBV7-2	-	TRBJ2-3	TRBD2	CASSLTSGTPDTQYF	TGTGCCAGCAGCTTAACTAGCGGGACGCCAGATACGCAGTATTTT
TRBV19	-	TRBJ2-7	TRBD1	CASSDREGRGYEQYF	TGTGCCAGTAGTGACAGGGAAGGGAGAGGTTACGAGCAGTACTTC
TRBV6-1	-	TRBJ1-5	-	CASGTGYSNQPQHF	TGTGCCAGCGGCACAGGGTATAGCAATCAGCCCCAGCATTTT
TRBV5-1	-	TRBJ1-1	-	CASSWENTEAFF	TGCGCCAGCAGCTGGGAAAACACTGAAGCTTTCTTT
TRBV2	-	TRBJ2-3	TRBD2	CASSRGLAGTDTQYF	TGTGCCAGCAGCCGGGGACTAGCGGGAACAGATACGCAGTATTTT
TRBV19	few	TRBJ1-6	-	CASSIAGVYNSPLHF	TGTGCCAGTAGTATTGCGGGAGTCTATAATTCACCCCTCCACTTT
TRBV12-2	-	TRBJ1-1	-	CASRFLNTEAFF	TGTGCAAGTCGCTTCTTGAACACTGAAGCTTTCTTT
TRBV9	-	TRBJ2-3	-	CASSVEGGDTQYF	TGTGCCAGCAGCGTAGAAGGGGGAGATACGCAGTATTTT
TRBV6-6	-	TRBJ2-1	-	CASSLNWGDVYNEQFF	TGTGCCAGCAGTTTGAATTGGGGCGACGTCTACAATGAGCAGTTCTTC
TRBV10-3	-	TRBJ1-5	-	CAISPTLQGNQPQHF	TGTGCCATCAGTCCGACCCTGCAGGGTAATCAGCCCCAGCATTTT
TRBV6-6	-	TRBJ2-7	TRBD1	CASSYRGQIPGEQYF	TGTGCCAGCAGTTACAGGGGACAGATCCCTGGAGAGCAGTACTTC
TRBV5-6	-	TRBJ1-1	-	CASSSDLRNTEAFF	TGTGCCAGCAGCTCGGACTTACGGAACACTGAAGCTTTCTTT
TRBV9	-	TRBJ2-7	TRBD2	CASSPMGGGAYEQYF	TGTGCCAGCAGCCCCATGGGCGGGGGGGCCTACGAGCAGTACTTC
TRBV27	few	TRBJ1-4	TRBD1	CASRQGTGRHEKLFF	TGTGCCAGCAGACAAGGGACAGGGAGGCATGAAAAACTGTTTTTT